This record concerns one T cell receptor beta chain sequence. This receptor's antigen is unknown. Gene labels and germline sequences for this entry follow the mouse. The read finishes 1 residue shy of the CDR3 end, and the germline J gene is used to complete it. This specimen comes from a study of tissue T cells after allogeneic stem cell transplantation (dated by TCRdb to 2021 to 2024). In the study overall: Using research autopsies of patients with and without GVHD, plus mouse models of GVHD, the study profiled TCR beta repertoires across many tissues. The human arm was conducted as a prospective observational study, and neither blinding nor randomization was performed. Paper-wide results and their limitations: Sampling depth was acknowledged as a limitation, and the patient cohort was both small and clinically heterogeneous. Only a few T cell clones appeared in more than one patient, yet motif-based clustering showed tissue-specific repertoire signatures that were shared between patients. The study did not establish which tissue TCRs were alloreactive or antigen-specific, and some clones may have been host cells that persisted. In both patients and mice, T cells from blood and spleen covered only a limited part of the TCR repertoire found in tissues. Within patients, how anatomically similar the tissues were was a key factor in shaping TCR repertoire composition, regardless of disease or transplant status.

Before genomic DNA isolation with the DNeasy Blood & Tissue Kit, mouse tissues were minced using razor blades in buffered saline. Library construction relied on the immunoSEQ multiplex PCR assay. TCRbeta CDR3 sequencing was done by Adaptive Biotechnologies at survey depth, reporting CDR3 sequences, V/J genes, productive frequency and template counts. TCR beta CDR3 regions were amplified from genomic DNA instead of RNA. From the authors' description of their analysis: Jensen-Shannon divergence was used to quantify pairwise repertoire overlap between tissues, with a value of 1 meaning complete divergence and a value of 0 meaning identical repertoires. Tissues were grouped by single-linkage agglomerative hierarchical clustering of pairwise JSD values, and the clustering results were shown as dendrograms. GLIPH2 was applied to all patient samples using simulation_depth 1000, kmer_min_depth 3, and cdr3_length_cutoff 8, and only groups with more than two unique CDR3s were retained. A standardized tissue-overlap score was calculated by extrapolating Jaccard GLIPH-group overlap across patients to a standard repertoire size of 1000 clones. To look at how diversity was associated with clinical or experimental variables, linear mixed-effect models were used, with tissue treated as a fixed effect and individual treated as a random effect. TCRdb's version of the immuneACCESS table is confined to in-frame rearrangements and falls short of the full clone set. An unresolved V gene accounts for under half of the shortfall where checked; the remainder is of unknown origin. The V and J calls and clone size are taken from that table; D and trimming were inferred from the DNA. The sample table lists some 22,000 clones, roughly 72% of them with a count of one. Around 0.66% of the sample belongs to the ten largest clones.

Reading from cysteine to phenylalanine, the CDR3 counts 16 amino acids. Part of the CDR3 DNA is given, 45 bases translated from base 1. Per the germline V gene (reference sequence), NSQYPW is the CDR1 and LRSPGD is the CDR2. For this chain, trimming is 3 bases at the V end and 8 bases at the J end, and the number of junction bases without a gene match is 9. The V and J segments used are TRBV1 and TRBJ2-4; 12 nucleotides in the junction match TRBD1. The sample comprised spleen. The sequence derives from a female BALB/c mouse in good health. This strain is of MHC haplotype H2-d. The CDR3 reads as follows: CTCSALWDRGRITLYF. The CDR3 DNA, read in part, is TGCACCTGCAGTGCCCTCTGGGACAGGGGGCGTATCACCTTGTAC.